This T cell receptor (beta chain) appears in the sequencing data of a study of cytomegalovirus exposure and HLA in healthy donors. Overall study context: Within an early data release were about 90 million unique TCRs drawn from HLA-typed donors. Study outcomes and limitations: A likely sequencing artifact accounted for one observed cluster of highly shared sequence variants. What TCR beta sequences reportedly achieved was accurate prediction of HLA-A and HLA-B alleles in most subjects.

Of note for this clone: The antigen remains unidentified.

Vbeta (60) and Jbeta (13) primers were used in the PCR. TCRdb's table, derived via immunoSEQ multiplex PCR, lists solely in-frame clones and lacks some. The repertoire holds roughly 150,000 clones, with approximately 70% as singletons. Germline CDR1 is SNHLY and CDR2 is FYNNEI. The CDR3 runs to 15 residues. Trimming cost V 6 bases and J 4 bases; bases outside gene matches: 8. The source material was PBMCs. V gene TRBV2 combines with J gene TRBJ2-3; the match to TRBD2 covers 9 bases. This sequence was found in a man between 18 and 35 years old in good health and CMV-seropositive. This chain's CDR3 is CASSDPGLASDTQYF. The CDR3, as DNA: TGTGCCAGCAGCGACCCGGGACTAGCATCAGATACGCAGTATTTT.